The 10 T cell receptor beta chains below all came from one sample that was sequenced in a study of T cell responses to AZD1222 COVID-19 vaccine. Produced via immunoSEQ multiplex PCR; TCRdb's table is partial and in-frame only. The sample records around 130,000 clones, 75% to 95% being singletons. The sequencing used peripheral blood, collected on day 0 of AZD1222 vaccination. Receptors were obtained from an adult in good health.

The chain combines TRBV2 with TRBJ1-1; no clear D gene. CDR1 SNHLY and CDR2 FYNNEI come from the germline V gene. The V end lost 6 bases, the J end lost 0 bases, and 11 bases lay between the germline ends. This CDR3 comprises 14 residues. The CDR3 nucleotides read TGTGCCAGCAGGGCCCGAAGGCTGAACACTGAAGCTTTCTTT. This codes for CASRARRLNTEAFF.

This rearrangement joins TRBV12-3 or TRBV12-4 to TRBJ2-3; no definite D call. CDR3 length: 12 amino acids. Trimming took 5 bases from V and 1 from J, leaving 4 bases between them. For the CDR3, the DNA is TGTGCCAGCAGTCCCCGCACAGATACGCAGTATTTT. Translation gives CASSPRTDTQYF.

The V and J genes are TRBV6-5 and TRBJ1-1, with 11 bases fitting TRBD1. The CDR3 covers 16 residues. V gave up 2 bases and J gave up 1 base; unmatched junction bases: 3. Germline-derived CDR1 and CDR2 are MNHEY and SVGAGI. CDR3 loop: CASSYGTGGPNTEAFF. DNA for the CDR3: TGTGCCAGCAGTTACGGGACAGGGGGGCCGAACACTGAAGCTTTCTTT.

For the CDR3, the DNA is TGCGCCAGCAGCTTGGGGGCGGCGGCCGAAAAACTGTTTTTT. This sequence encodes CASSLGAAAEKLFF. The chain uses TRBV5-1 and TRBJ1-4; D is uncertain. Germline assignment: CDR1 SGHRS and CDR2 YFSETQ. Trimming shortened V by 0 bases and J by 8 bases, and 11 bases separated the two germline ends. The CDR3 totals 14 residues.

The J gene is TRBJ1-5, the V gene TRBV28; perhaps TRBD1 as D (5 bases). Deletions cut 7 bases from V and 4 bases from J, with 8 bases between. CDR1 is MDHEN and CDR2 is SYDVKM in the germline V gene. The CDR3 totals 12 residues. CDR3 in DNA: TGTGCCAGCACGGGGGTAAATCAGCCCCAGCATTTT. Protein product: CASTGVNQPQHF. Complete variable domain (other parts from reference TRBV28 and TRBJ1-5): DVKVTQSSRYLVKRTGEKVFLECVQDMDHENMFWYRQDPGLGLRLIYFSYDVKMKEKGDIPEGYSVSREKKERFSLILESASTNQTSMYLCASTGVNQPQHFGDGTRLSIL.

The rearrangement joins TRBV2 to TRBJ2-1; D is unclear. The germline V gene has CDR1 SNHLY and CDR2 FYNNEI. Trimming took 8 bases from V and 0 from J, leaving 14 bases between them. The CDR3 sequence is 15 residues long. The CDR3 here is CASCPTHSSYNEQFF. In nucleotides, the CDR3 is TGTGCCAGCTGCCCGACCCATAGCTCCTACAATGAGCAGTTCTTC.

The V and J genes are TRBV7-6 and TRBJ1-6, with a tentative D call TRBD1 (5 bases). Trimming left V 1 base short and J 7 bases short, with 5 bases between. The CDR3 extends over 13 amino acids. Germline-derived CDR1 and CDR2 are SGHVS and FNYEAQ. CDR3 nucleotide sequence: TGTGCCAGCAGCTTAGACAGGAATTCACCCCTCCACTTT. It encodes CASSLDRNSPLHF.

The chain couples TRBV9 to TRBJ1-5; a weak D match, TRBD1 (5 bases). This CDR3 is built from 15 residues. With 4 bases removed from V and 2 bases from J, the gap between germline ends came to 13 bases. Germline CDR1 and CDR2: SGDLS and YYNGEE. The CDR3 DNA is TGTGCCAGCAGCCCCACAGGTATCCGCAATCAGCCCCAGCATTTT. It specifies CASSPTGIRNQPQHF.

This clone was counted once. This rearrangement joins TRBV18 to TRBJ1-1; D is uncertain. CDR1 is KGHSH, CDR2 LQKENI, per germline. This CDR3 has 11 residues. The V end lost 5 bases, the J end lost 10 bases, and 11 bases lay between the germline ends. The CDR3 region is CASSREIGAFF. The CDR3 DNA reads TGTGCCAGCTCAAGGGAAATCGGAGCTTTCTTT.

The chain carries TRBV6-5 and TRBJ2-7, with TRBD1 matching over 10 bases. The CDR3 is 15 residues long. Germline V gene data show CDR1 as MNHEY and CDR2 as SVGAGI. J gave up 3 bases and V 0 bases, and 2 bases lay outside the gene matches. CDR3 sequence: CASSYSGTGVYEQYF. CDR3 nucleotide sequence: TGTGCCAGCAGTTACTCCGGGACAGGGGTCTACGAGCAGTACTTC.